The rows below give T cell receptor beta chains drawn from one sample of a study of PD-1 blockade in classical Hodgkin lymphoma. Profiling relied on immunoSEQ multiplex PCR, and the TCRdb table lists in-frame clones only, not all of them. Of about 24,000 clones listed, about 86% are singletons. Sequenced material: peripheral blood mononuclear cells (PBMCs), taken before the fourth cycle of nivolumab. These receptors all stem from a human donor with classical Hodgkin lymphoma. Both conserved end residues are part of each CDR3. A D gene is named only where the DNA matches it firmly. Clone size is given for some rows only: seen once, a few or many times, or a class if the clone is expanded.

CDR3 protein: CASSYSMRGNTEAFF
CDR3 DNA: TGTGCCAGCAGTTACTCGATGAGAGGGAACACTGAAGCTTTCTTT
CDR3 length: 15
J gene: TRBJ1-1
V gene: TRBV6-5
D gene: -
clone size: -

CDR3 protein: CSVEEGNTEAFF
CDR3 DNA: TGCAGCGTTGAAGAGGGTAACACTGAAGCTTTCTTT
CDR3 length: 12
J gene: TRBJ1-1
V gene: TRBV29-1
D gene: -
clone size: once

CDR3 protein: CASSLGGTNTGELFF
CDR3 DNA: TGTGCCAGCAGCTTAGGTGGGACCAACACCGGGGAGCTGTTTTTT
CDR3 length: 15
J gene: TRBJ2-2
V gene: TRBV7-9
D gene: -
clone size: -

CDR3 protein: CSVEGRGLGGNEQFF
CDR3 DNA: TGCAGCGTTGAAGGGCGTGGACTAGGAGGCAATGAGCAGTTCTTC
CDR3 length: 15
J gene: TRBJ2-1
V gene: TRBV29-1
D gene: TRBD2
clone size: -

CDR3 protein: CASSTPLGSTDTQYF
CDR3 DNA: TGTGCCAGCAGCACCCCCTTGGGGAGCACAGATACGCAGTATTTT
CDR3 length: 15
J gene: TRBJ2-3
V gene: TRBV9
D gene: -
clone size: -

CDR3 protein: CASLGAGSDRVSYEQYF
CDR3 DNA: TGTGCCAGCCTTGGGGCAGGGAGCGACCGGGTCTCCTACGAGCAGTACTTC
CDR3 length: 17
J gene: TRBJ2-7
V gene: TRBV2
D gene: -
clone size: -

CDR3 protein: CASSWWENTEAFF
CDR3 DNA: TGTGCCAGCAGTTGGTGGGAGAACACTGAAGCTTTCTTT
CDR3 length: 13
J gene: TRBJ1-1
V gene: TRBV28
D gene: -
clone size: -

CDR3 protein: CASSPRGGIGNTIYF
CDR3 DNA: TGTGCCAGCAGCCCCCGAGGGGGCATCGGAAACACCATATATTTT
CDR3 length: 15
J gene: TRBJ1-3
V gene: TRBV7-6
D gene: TRBD1
clone size: -

CDR3 protein: CASSSLARLSTDTQYF
CDR3 DNA: TGTGCCAGCAGCTCACTAGCGCGCCTTAGCACAGATACGCAGTATTTT
CDR3 length: 16
J gene: TRBJ2-3
V gene: TRBV5-4
D gene: TRBD2
clone size: once

CDR3 protein: CASSLGGAPFTDTQYF
CDR3 DNA: TGTGCCAGCAGCTTAGGGGGGGCCCCGTTCACAGATACGCAGTATTTT
CDR3 length: 16
J gene: TRBJ2-3
V gene: TRBV9
D gene: -
clone size: -

CDR3 protein: CASKRTAGDRKGYTF
CDR3 DNA: TGCGCCAGCAAGAGGACCGCGGGGGATAGGAAGGGCTACACCTTC
CDR3 length: 15
J gene: TRBJ1-2
V gene: TRBV10-2
D gene: -
clone size: -

CDR3 protein: CASGLNSNQPQHF
CDR3 DNA: TGTGCTAGTGGTTTAAATAGCAATCAGCCCCAGCATTTT
CDR3 length: 13
J gene: TRBJ1-5
V gene: TRBV12-5
D gene: -
clone size: -

CDR3 protein: CASMRGNTEAFF
CDR3 DNA: TGTGCCAGCATGCGGGGCAACACTGAAGCTTTCTTT
CDR3 length: 12
J gene: TRBJ1-1
V gene: TRBV27
D gene: -
clone size: -

CDR3 protein: CASSHDPPDQYGYTF
CDR3 DNA: TGCGCCAGCAGCCACGACCCGCCGGACCAATATGGCTACACCTTC
CDR3 length: 15
J gene: TRBJ1-2
V gene: TRBV4-3
D gene: -
clone size: -